A single sample gave rise to the 30 T cell receptor beta chains below, sequenced in a study of cytomegalovirus exposure and HLA in healthy donors. The PCR employed 60 Vbeta primers together with 13 Jbeta primers. Assay used: immunoSEQ multiplex PCR; TCRdb lists only in-frame clones, some missing. Of around 200,000 clones in the sample, approximately 85% are singletons; the top ten hold about 2.5%. Sequencing was carried out using PBMCs. Receptors originate from a woman aged 45-65 years in good health and CMV-seronegative.

The chain employs TRBV11-2 and TRBJ1-2; 7 bases are shared with TRBD1. Germline loops: CDR1 SGHAT, CDR2 FQNNGV. The CDR3 extends over 15 amino acids. J gave up 5 bases and V 0 bases, and 6 bases lay outside the gene matches. This chain's CDR3 is CASSLDRGNRYGYTF. The CDR3 DNA is TGTGCCAGCAGCTTAGACAGGGGGAATCGATATGGCTACACCTTC.

This clone has a handful of counts. This chain connects TRBV28 to TRBJ1-1; D remains ambiguous. Germline lookup yields CDR1 MDHEN and CDR2 SYDVKM. This CDR3 has 15 amino acids. The ends were cut back, 3 bases at V and 0 bases at J, with 11 bases in the middle. As DNA, the CDR3 is TGTGCCAGCAGTTTCCCTCTCCCTCTGAACACTGAAGCTTTCTTT. Its protein is CASSFPLPLNTEAFF.

As regards this clone: Since the CDR3 does not end with the conserved phenylalanine or tryptophan, this likely comes from a read error. This sequence joins TRBV18 and TRBJ1-1; 9 bases are a match to TRBD1. Germline V gene sequence: CDR1 KGHSH, CDR2 LQKENI. The CDR3 spans 15 residues. The V gene end was trimmed by 5 bases and the J gene end by 6 bases; junction bases not matched to a gene: 10. The CDR3 here is CASSINLGQGPEAFL. The CDR3 nucleotides read TGTGCCAGCTCAATAAATTTGGGACAGGGCCCTGAAGCTTTCCTT.

The V and J genes are TRBV25-1 and TRBJ1-1; 11 bases are shared with TRBD1. The CDR3 contains 15 residues. The V and J ends lost 6 bases and 5 bases, in that order; junction bases with no gene match: 8. Germline lookup yields CDR1 MGHDK and CDR2 SYGVNS. DNA of the CDR3: TGTGCCAGCAGAGGACAGGGGGCAAGGGGAACTGAAGCTTTCTTT. Its translation: CASRGQGARGTEAFF.

This clone appeared a few times. V and J are TRBV4-2 and TRBJ2-7; weak D call: TRBD2 (7 bases). This CDR3 has 15 residues. Trimming took 7 bases from V and 0 from J, leaving 16 bases between them. CDR1 and CDR2 (germline): LGHNA, YNFKEQ. For the CDR3, the DNA is TGTGCCAGCACCGAAAGCGGGACAAACTCCTACGAGCAGTACTTC. Protein sequence: CASTESGTNSYEQYF.

The chain recombines TRBV4-1 with TRBJ2-7, with D perhaps TRBD2 (6 bases). Germline lookup yields CDR1 MGHRA and CDR2 YSYEKL. CDR3 length: 14 residues. The germline V and J ends were trimmed by 1 base and 1 base, with 8 bases remaining between them. This CDR3 reads CASSQGGGSYEQYF. The DNA for the CDR3 is TGCGCCAGCAGCCAAGGGGGAGGATCCTACGAGCAGTACTTC.

V and J are TRBV27 and TRBJ1-6, with 7 bases aligning to TRBD1. CDR3 size: 15 residues. Germline V gene lookup returns CDR1 MNHEY and CDR2 SMNVEV (reference sequence). The junction had 13 bases not matched to a gene; V was cut back by 6 bases and J by 11 bases. The CDR3 loop is CASRGFETGHAPLHF. The CDR3 coding sequence is TGTGCCAGCAGAGGTTTTGAGACAGGGCACGCACCCCTCCACTTT.

In its sample, this clone was seen once. This rearrangement joins TRBV4-2 to TRBJ2-3; 9 bases fit TRBD2. Per germline, CDR1 LGHNA and CDR2 YNFKEQ. The CDR3 runs 16 residues. With V trimmed by 3 bases and J by 3 bases, 7 bases remained unmatched. CDR3 amino acids: CASSQARGGGTDTQYF. CDR3 coding DNA: TGTGCCAGCAGCCAGGCGCGGGGGGGAGGGACAGATACGCAGTATTTT.

The V and J genes are TRBV5-1 and TRBJ1-1; 11 nucleotides align to TRBD1. The CDR3 is 16 residues long. Germline CDR1 and CDR2: SGHRS and YFSETQ. Trimming cost V 0 bases and J 5 bases; bases outside gene matches: 6. CDR3 protein: CASSLDGTGGMTEAFF. In DNA, the CDR3 is TGCGCCAGCAGCTTGGATGGGACAGGGGGGATGACTGAAGCTTTCTTT.

This clone was counted between two and nine times. This chain connects TRBV20-1 to TRBJ1-2, with D unresolved. Germline V gene sequence: CDR1 DFQATT, CDR2 SNEGSKA (reference sequence). The V end lost 5 bases, the J end lost 8 bases, and 12 bases lay between the germline ends. This CDR3 has 11 residues. The chain's CDR3 is CSAGRKEGYTF. The DNA of the CDR3 is TGCAGTGCTGGGAGGAAGGAAGGCTACACCTTC.

This chain uses TRBV5-1 with TRBJ2-1; 11 nucleotides match TRBD2. Germline values: CDR1 SGHRS, CDR2 YFSETQ. The CDR3 covers 16 residues. J gave up 8 bases and V 3 bases, and 10 bases lay outside the gene matches. In DNA form, the CDR3 reads TGCGCCAGCAGCTCCGGTGGGCTAGCGGGAGGCTATGAGCAGTTCTTC. This translates into CASSSGGLAGGYEQFF.

The chain carries TRBV27 and TRBJ2-7; D not resolved. Germline V lookup: CDR1 MNHEY, CDR2 SMNVEV (reference sequence). CDR3 length: 15 residues. V shed 5 bases and J shed 4 bases, with 18 bases lying between them. The DNA for the CDR3 is TGTGCCAGCAGTCCGGCACACCAACGAGGATACGAGCAGTACTTC. This encodes CASSPAHQRGYEQYF.

This sequence joins TRBV2 and TRBJ2-3; 7 nucleotides align to TRBD1. Unmatched junction bases numbered 6, after V lost 4 bases and J lost 2 bases. This CDR3 contains 15 residues. Germline values: CDR1 SNHLY, CDR2 FYNNEI. This CDR3 reads CASSVRQGPTDTQYF. In DNA, the CDR3 is TGTGCCAGCAGTGTGCGACAGGGCCCCACAGATACGCAGTATTTT.

V gene TRBV7-2 combines with J gene TRBJ2-5; D possibly corresponds to TRBD1 (6 bases). V was shortened by 6 bases and J by 3 bases, with 17 bases between the two germline ends. The CDR3 has 15 residues. Germline V lookup: CDR1 SGHTA, CDR2 FQGNSA. The CDR3 loop reads CASRPMWTVKETQYF. CDR3 sequence (DNA): TGTGCCAGCAGGCCCATGTGGACAGTTAAAGAGACCCAGTACTTC.

The V and J genes are TRBV6-4 and TRBJ1-1; D unclear. This CDR3 region has 13 residues. Trimming took off 1 base at V and 3 bases at J, with 6 bases between the two ends. CDR1 and CDR2 from the germline V gene are MRHNA and SNTAGT. The CDR3: CASSDFRDTEAFF. The DNA for the CDR3 is TGTGCCAGCAGTGACTTCCGGGACACTGAAGCTTTCTTT.

The chain carries TRBV10-3 and TRBJ2-3; a possible D gene is TRBD2 (5 bases). V was trimmed by 6 bases and J by 0 bases, leaving 10 bases between them. Looked up from germline, CDR1 is ENHRY and CDR2 is SYGVKD. The CDR3 is made up of 14 amino acids. The CDR3 DNA reads TGTGCCATCAGAAGCGGTCCTAGCACAGATACGCAGTATTTT. This gives the protein CAIRSGPSTDTQYF.

The rearrangement links TRBV5-1 to TRBJ2-1; 12 nucleotides agree with TRBD2. This CDR3 comprises 17 residues. V shed 0 bases, J shed 10 bases, and the junction held 11 bases outside the gene matches. Per germline, CDR1 SGHRS and CDR2 YFSETQ. This CDR3 reads CASSLGPLAGGPGEQFF. In DNA form, the CDR3 reads TGCGCCAGCAGCTTGGGGCCCCTAGCGGGAGGGCCAGGAGAGCAGTTCTTC.

This chain connects TRBV18 to TRBJ2-2; D possibly corresponds to TRBD1 (6 bases). V lost 7 bases and J 2 bases, leaving 17 bases between the germline ends. This CDR3 is 16 amino acids long. CDR1 and CDR2 from the germline V gene are KGHSH and LQKENI. CDR3 residues: CASCRNPGQNTGELFF. CDR3 bases: TGTGCCAGCTGCCGAAATCCGGGACAAAACACCGGGGAGCTGTTTTTT.

The chain joins TRBV4-1 to TRBJ1-1; D may be TRBD1 (5 bases). Germline lookup yields CDR1 MGHRA and CDR2 YSYEKL. The CDR3 runs 15 residues. Trimming stripped 0 bases from V and 10 bases from J, with 18 bases between. CDR3 sequence (DNA): TGCGCCAGCAGCCAAGATTGGAATAGGGGCGCGAGAGCTTTCTTT. Protein product: CASSQDWNRGARAFF.

The V gene is TRBV4-1, the J gene TRBJ2-7; 11 bases align to TRBD2. V was clipped by 4 bases and J by 4 bases; unmatched bases: 3. This CDR3 is built from 14 residues. Germline loops: CDR1 MGHRA, CDR2 YSYEKL. The CDR3 protein is CASSPGLADYEQYF. In nucleotides, the CDR3 is TGCGCCAGCAGCCCGGGACTAGCGGATTACGAGCAGTACTTC.

The gene calls are TRBV6-6 and TRBJ2-3; D not certain. The CDR3 contains 14 residues. Germline CDR1 is MNHNY and CDR2 is SVGAGI (reference sequence). With 2 bases removed from V and 4 bases from J, the gap between germline ends came to 10 bases. The CDR3 bases are TGTGCCAGCAGTTACCCCCCCTTAGCAGATACGCAGTATTTT. This sequence encodes CASSYPPLADTQYF.

This rearrangement joins TRBV15 to TRBJ2-1; TRBD2 is a possible D gene (5 bases). The germline V gene has CDR1 LNHNV and CDR2 YYDKDF (reference sequence). This CDR3 is 17 amino acids long. V shed 2 bases and J shed 7 bases, with 21 bases lying between them. The CDR3 here is CATSRPPGVAVQNEQFF. CDR3 DNA: TGTGCCACCAGCAGACCTCCCGGGGTAGCTGTACAAAATGAGCAGTTCTTC.

The V call is TRBV27, the J call TRBJ2-1; the D gene is possibly TRBD1 (5 bases). The germline V gene encodes CDR1 MNHEY and CDR2 SMNVEV (reference sequence). Deletions cut 2 bases from V and 4 bases from J, with 15 bases between. This CDR3 has 16 residues. This chain's CDR3 is CASSLRQSGVYNEQFF. The CDR3 DNA reads TGTGCCAGCAGTTTACGACAGTCTGGGGTATACAATGAGCAGTTCTTC.

The CDR3 is CASSVGLSGGKQFF. The CDR3 DNA is TGTGCCAGCAGCGTAGGGCTTAGCGGGGGTAAGCAGTTCTTC. V and J are TRBV9 and TRBJ2-1; TRBD2 matches 9 bases. The junction had 6 bases not matched to a gene; V was cut back by 0 bases and J by 11 bases. Germline CDR1 is SGDLS and CDR2 is YYNGEE. This CDR3 region has 14 residues.

This clone was observed a single time. The chain carries TRBV30 and TRBJ1-5; D remains unclear. The CDR3 is 14 residues long. V lost 0 bases, J lost 2 bases, and 8 bases lay in between. The germline V gene encodes CDR1 GTSNPN and CDR2 SVGIG (reference sequence). In nucleotides, the CDR3 is TGTGCCTGGAGTGTAACAACCGGCAATCAGCCCCAGCATTTT. Translated: CAWSVTTGNQPQHF.

This clone showed up just once. The chain recombines TRBV10-1 with TRBJ2-2, with 8 bases fitting TRBD2. This CDR3 is built from 18 residues. CDR1 is WNHNN and CDR2 is SYGVQD in the germline V gene (reference sequence). The J segment lost 3 bases and the V segment lost 0 bases, leaving 9 bases of the junction unmatched. CDR3 loop: CASSESWTSKSYTGELFF. CDR3 coding DNA: TGCGCCAGCAGTGAGTCATGGACTAGCAAAAGTTACACCGGGGAGCTGTTTTTT.

The chain uses TRBV28 and TRBJ1-3; D not certain. V was trimmed by 5 bases and J by 0 bases, leaving 5 bases between them. Germline V gene sequence: CDR1 MDHEN, CDR2 SYDVKM. This CDR3 contains 13 residues. CDR3 region: CASSLNSGNTIYF. As DNA, the CDR3 is TGTGCCAGCAGTCTAAACTCTGGAAACACCATATATTTT.

The rearrangement joins TRBV12-1 to TRBJ1-4; whether TRBD1, the table's D call, matches the DNA was not checked. TRBV12-1 is described as a pseudogene. The CDR3 spans 14 residues. CDR3 in amino acids: CASSPNRAGEKLFF. The CDR3 DNA is TGTGCCAGCAGCCCCAATAGGGCAGGGGAAAAACTGTTTTTT.

The chain is built from TRBV2 and TRBJ2-3, with TRBD2 identical over 10 bases. CDR3 length: 19 amino acids. CDR1 is SNHLY, CDR2 FYNNEI, per germline. V shed 3 bases, J shed 2 bases, and the junction held 14 bases outside the gene matches. In DNA, the CDR3 is TGTGCCAGCAGTGAGTGGGAGGCTTCTAGCGGGAGTTCCACAGATACGCAGTATTTT. It translates to CASSEWEASSGSSTDTQYF.

The chain recombines TRBV7-9 with TRBJ2-3; TRBD1 is a possible D gene (6 bases). The V end lost 1 base, the J end lost 1 base, and 9 bases lay between the germline ends. This CDR3 comprises 15 residues. Per the germline V gene, CDR1 is SEHNR and CDR2 is FQNEAQ (reference sequence). The CDR3 region has the DNA TGTGCCAGCAGCTTAGTGGACAGTCGCACAGATACGCAGTATTTT. This codes for CASSLVDSRTDTQYF.